The rows below give T cell receptor beta chains drawn from one sample of a study of cytomegalovirus exposure and HLA in healthy donors. TCRdb's table, derived via immunoSEQ multiplex PCR, lists solely in-frame clones and lacks some. The data hold about 110,000 clones, with around two thirds observed a single time. The sequencing input was PBMCs. The receptors stem from a young man in good health and CMV-seropositive. Each CDR3 is given with its conserved first and last residue. D genes are given only for firm matches. Only some rows state a clone size, as once, few, many or a class for expanded clones.

d_call: NA; j_call: TRBJ1-1; clone_size: NA; v_call: TRBV19; cdr3_nt: TGTACCAGTACGTCGTTGTGGGGGCGGAGGACGAGGACTGAAGCTTTCTTT; cdr3_aa: CTSTSLWGRRTRTEAFF
d_call: NA; j_call: TRBJ2-7; clone_size: NA; v_call: TRBV5-1; cdr3_nt: TGCGCCAGCAGTTTGGGTTGGGGCGGCTCCTACGAGCAGTACTTC; cdr3_aa: CASSLGWGGSYEQYF
d_call: TRBD1; j_call: TRBJ1-1; clone_size: NA; v_call: TRBV5-1; cdr3_nt: TGCGCCAGCAGCCCAGGGGGAAGGACTGAAGCTTTCTTT; cdr3_aa: CASSPGGRTEAFF
d_call: TRBD1; j_call: TRBJ2-7; clone_size: NA; v_call: TRBV6-5; cdr3_nt: TGTGCCACCGCGGACAGGGGAGTTGACGAGCAGTACTTC; cdr3_aa: CATADRGVDEQYF
d_call: NA; j_call: TRBJ2-1; clone_size: NA; v_call: TRBV5-1; cdr3_nt: TGCGCCAGCAGCTTGATGGCGGGGGCTCAGGGTGAGCAGTTCTTC; cdr3_aa: CASSLMAGAQGEQFF
d_call: TRBD1; j_call: TRBJ2-3; clone_size: NA; v_call: TRBV6-5; cdr3_nt: TGTGCCAGTCGGGACAGCCTCACAGATACGCAGTATTTT; cdr3_aa: CASRDSLTDTQYF
d_call: NA; j_call: TRBJ1-5; clone_size: NA; v_call: TRBV7-9; cdr3_nt: TGTGCCAGCAGCTTAGAGGGAGCGAGTCAGCCCCAGCATTTT; cdr3_aa: CASSLEGASQPQHF
d_call: TRBD1; j_call: TRBJ1-5; clone_size: NA; v_call: TRBV27; cdr3_nt: TGTGCCAGCAGTTTCAGGACAGGGGACAATCAGCCCCAGCATTTT; cdr3_aa: CASSFRTGDNQPQHF
d_call: NA; j_call: TRBJ2-7; clone_size: few; v_call: TRBV2; cdr3_nt: TGTGACAACAATGCCGCCTACGAGCAGTACTTC; cdr3_aa: CDNNAAYEQYF
d_call: TRBD1; j_call: TRBJ2-2; clone_size: few; v_call: TRBV27; cdr3_nt: TGTGCCAGCACCCCGGCAGGGGGCATTTTTACCGGGGAGCTGTTTTTT; cdr3_aa: CASTPAGGIFTGELFF
d_call: NA; j_call: TRBJ1-5; clone_size: few; v_call: TRBV30; cdr3_nt: TGTGCCTGGAGTGCAAATAGCAATCAGCCCCAGCATTTT; cdr3_aa: CAWSANSNQPQHF
d_call: NA; j_call: TRBJ2-7; clone_size: few; v_call: TRBV11-2; cdr3_nt: TGTGCCAGCAGCTTAGGACAGTTGAACTACGAGCAGTACTTC; cdr3_aa: CASSLGQLNYEQYF
d_call: NA; j_call: TRBJ1-5; clone_size: few; v_call: TRBV10-3; cdr3_nt: TGTGCCATCAGGGGAGGAGGCAATCAGCCCCAGCATTTT; cdr3_aa: CAIRGGGNQPQHF